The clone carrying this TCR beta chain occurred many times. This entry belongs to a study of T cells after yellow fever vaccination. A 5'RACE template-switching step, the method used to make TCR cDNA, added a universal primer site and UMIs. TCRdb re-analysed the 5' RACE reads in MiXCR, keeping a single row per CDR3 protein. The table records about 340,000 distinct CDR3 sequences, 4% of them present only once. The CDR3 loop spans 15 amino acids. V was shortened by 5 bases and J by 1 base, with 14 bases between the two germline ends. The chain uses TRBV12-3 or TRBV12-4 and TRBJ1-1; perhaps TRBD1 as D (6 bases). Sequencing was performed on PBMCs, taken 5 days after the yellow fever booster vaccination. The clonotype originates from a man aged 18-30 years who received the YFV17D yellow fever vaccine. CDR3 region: CASSPQPTGNTEAFF. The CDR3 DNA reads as TGTGCCAGCAGTCCGCAACCGACAGGGAACACTGAAGCTTTCTTT.